A single sample gave rise to the 10 T cell receptor beta chains below, sequenced in a study of T cell responses to AZD1222 COVID-19 vaccine listed by TCRdb under 2021. Explained via the paper, the time point label denotes: about 28 days (+/-7) after the second vaccine dose. Libraries were constructed by the immunoSEQ multiplex PCR assay. TCRdb's version of the immuneACCESS table is confined to in-frame rearrangements and falls short of the full clone set. An unresolved V gene accounts for under half of the shortfall where checked; the remainder is of unknown origin. This sample is represented by about 160,000 clones; around 90% of them were singletons. About 1% of the sample is in the top ten clones. The sequenced sample was peripheral blood, obtained 28 days after the second AZD1222 dose. Receptors originate from an adult who received the AZD1222 COVID-19 vaccine.

This rearrangement joins TRBV3-1 (or the pseudogene TRBV3-2) to TRBJ1-2; TRBD1 is a possible D gene (5 bases). Germline V gene sequence: CDR1 LGHDT, CDR2 YNNKEL (reference sequence). V dropped 6 bases and J dropped 7 bases, with 15 bases sitting between them. CDR3 length: 13 amino acids. CDR3 nucleotide sequence: TGTGCCAGCAGATCCCAGGGTTGGAGTGGCTACACCTTC. Translating it yields CASRSQGWSGYTF.

The CDR3 loop reads CASSYRTENTGELFF. The CDR3 coding sequence is TGCGCCAGCAGCTACAGGACAGAGAACACCGGGGAGCTGTTTTTT. The genes are TRBV5-1 and TRBJ2-2; a weak D match, TRBD1 (6 bases). The V gene's germline CDR1 is SGHRS and CDR2 YFSETQ. This CDR3 region has 15 residues. Trimming took 3 bases from V and 1 from J, leaving 10 bases between them.

This rearrangement joins TRBV28 to TRBJ1-5, with a possible D match to TRBD1 (5 bases). CDR3 size: 14 residues. CDR1 is MDHEN and CDR2 is SYDVKM in the germline V gene. Trimming took 8 bases from V and 4 from J, leaving 15 bases between them. The CDR3 reads CASVGGVRNQPQHF. In DNA, the CDR3 is TGTGCCAGCGTGGGAGGGGTTCGGAATCAGCCCCAGCATTTT.

This clone is a singleton in its sample. This chain links TRBV2 with TRBJ1-6, with D possibly matching TRBD1 (6 bases). The CDR3 totals 15 residues. V lost 1 base, J lost 5 bases, and 9 bases lay in between. Germline CDR1 is SNHLY and CDR2 is FYNNEI. CDR3: CASSEVGGHNSPLHF. In DNA, the CDR3 is TGTGCCAGCAGTGAAGTCGGGGGGCATAATTCACCCCTCCACTTT.

The rearrangement links TRBV18 to TRBJ1-3; no clear D gene. Deletions cut 0 bases from V and 0 bases from J, with 9 bases between. This CDR3 has 16 residues. The germline CDR1 and CDR2 sequences are KGHSH and LQKENI. The DNA for the CDR3 is TGTGCCAGCTCACCACCGGGCAGCCTCTCTGGAAACACCATATATTTT. Encoded protein: CASSPPGSLSGNTIYF.

V usage is TRBV6-5 and J usage is TRBJ2-1, with 10 bases matching TRBD2. The CDR3 sequence is 14 residues long. From germline, CDR1 is MNHEY and CDR2 SVGAGI. Trimming at V came to 8 bases and at J to 8 bases, leaving 9 bases not matched to a gene. Written as DNA, the CDR3 is TGTGCCAGCCTTAAGCTAGCGGGGGTGGATGAGCAGTTCTTC. Translation: CASLKLAGVDEQFF.

This sequence joins TRBV13 and TRBJ2-7; D is possibly TRBD1 (5 bases). CDR1 and CDR2 from the germline V gene are PRHDT and FYEKMQ (reference sequence). With 5 bases removed from V and 0 bases from J, the gap between germline ends came to 11 bases. CDR3 length equals 14 residues. The CDR3 DNA reads TGTGCCAGCAGCCGACAGTCTAGCTCCTACGAGCAGTACTTC. Its protein is CASSRQSSSYEQYF. Looking up the rest from reference TRBV13 and TRBJ2-7 gives the full variable domain: AAGVIQSPRHLIKEKRETATLKCYPIPRHDTVYWYQQGPGQDPQFLISFYEKMQSDKGSIPDRFSAQQFSDYHSELNMSSLELGDSALYFCASSRQSSSYEQYFGPGTRLTVT.

The gene calls are TRBV19 and TRBJ2-5, with TRBD2 matching over 10 bases. Germline CDR1 LNHDA, CDR2 SQIVND (reference sequence). This CDR3 contains 17 residues. V was clipped by 3 bases and J by 4 bases; unmatched bases: 11. DNA for the CDR3: TGTGCCAGTAGTATTGTTCATAGCGGGGGGTCAGGAGAGACCCAGTACTTC. Its translation: CASSIVHSGGSGETQYF.

This chain uses TRBV19 with TRBJ1-1; D is perhaps TRBD1 (5 bases). The ends were cut back, 7 bases at V and 5 bases at J, with 17 bases in the middle. The CDR3 has 14 residues. Germline V gene data show CDR1 as LNHDA and CDR2 as SQIVND (reference sequence). CDR3 loop: CASIGTGVETEAFF. CDR3 bases: TGTGCCAGTATTGGGACGGGGGTCGAGACTGAAGCTTTCTTT.

This chain uses TRBV27 with TRBJ2-7; D ambiguous. CDR1 MNHEY and CDR2 SMNVEV come from the germline V gene (reference sequence). V was clipped by 9 bases and J by 12 bases, with 9 bases between them. The CDR3 loop spans 8 amino acids. CDR3 sequence: CARIRLYF. The CDR3 coding sequence is TGTGCCAGGATCCGTCTGTACTTC.